In its sample, the clone carrying this T cell receptor beta chain was seen many times. Its matching antigen is unknown. The germline gene is not matched at one end of the junction; a read error may be the cause. This entry belongs to a study of T cell repertoires in cytomegalovirus infection. Study summary: Shared public TCR beta signatures pointed to both CMV infection and a matching HLA type.

One entry per CDR3 protein results from TCRdb running MiXCR on the reads. This table holds around 630,000 distinct CDR3 sequences, 20% to 25% found once. Study-level results: Dominating the ex vivo response were TCR beta clonotypes that were CMV-specific and HLA-C-restricted.

CDR1 and CDR2 from the germline V gene are MGHRA and YSYEKL. The CDR3 spans 12 residues. The TCR was taken from a human donor in good health (CMV status not recorded). Some clones in this sample may be carry-over from other donors' samples. This sequence joins TRBV4-1 and TRBJ2-2; weak D call: TRBD2 (5 bases). The specimen sequenced was CD8+ T cells from PBMCs. The CDR3 sequence is CASRGGTGELFF. The CDR3 nucleotides are TGTGCCAGCCGGGGTGGCACCGGGGAGCTGTTTTTT.